This entry features one T cell receptor beta chain sequence. There is no known antigen for this receptor. No much larger clonotype is one base removed from it; base qualities were not supplied. The same CDR3 can be traced to other DNA sequences in this sample. TCRbeta CDR3 regions were amplified from genomic DNA using the immunoSEQ Assay, a bias-controlled multiplex PCR. In the paper's pipeline: The number of nucleated cells in each sample was estimated from the amplification of reference gene primers within the assay. To quantify the absolute abundance of each unique TCRbeta CDR3 rearrangement, sequence reads were collapsed and filtered. Productive Simpson clonality was computed per sample as the square root of Simpson's diversity index over productive rearrangements. Not all clones reach the TCRdb copy of this immuneACCESS table, which keeps in-frame sequences only. Checked studies attribute under half of the gap to unresolved V genes and leave the rest unexplained. That table furnishes V, J and clone size, whereas the DNA furnished D and trimming. For this sample the table gives roughly 150,000 clones, of which 80% to 90% were detected only once. The ten largest account for 11% of the sample.

This sample was included in a study of blood T cell repertoires in COVID-19 (TCRdb year 2020). At the level of the whole study: Collaborator samples came from the United States, Italy and Spain and covered acute and convalescent phases of COVID-19. The material from the prospective study consisted of cDNA or gDNA derived from T cells, B-cell-depleted T cells, or PBMCs. The dataset comprised deeply sampled blood TCRbeta repertoires from subjects exposed to, actively infected with, or recovered from COVID-19. The repertoires were released in a freely available public database intended as a resource for research on the immune response to SARS-CoV-2. The samples were drawn from the first 160 participants of the ongoing ImmuneRACE study and from 950 to 1,500 subjects provided by 6 global collaborators. Nearly every sample came with metadata listing a de-identified subject ID, COVID-19 status, age in years and sex. Where available, HLA class I and class II types were obtained from metadata supplied by the sample provider rather than from assay-based typing. General study outcomes and caveats: How much clinical and demographic metadata was included differed by source and by participant, and the metadata was provided uncurated.

Each collaborating institution followed its own protocols to collect whole blood in K2EDTA tubes. Collaborator samples were shipped for TCRbeta analysis as frozen whole blood, isolated PBMCs, or DNA extracted from either sample type. V drops 0 bases and J drops 2 bases, leaving 2 bases in between. Its CDR3 holds 12 amino acids, cysteine through phenylalanine. CDR3 DNA is the only sequence kept; it has 36 bases, read in frame from the first base. In the germline V gene, CDR1 corresponds to SGHRS and CDR2 to YFSETQ. The rearrangement combines TRBV5-1 with TRBJ2-5; the D gene cannot be resolved reliably. This receptor was taken from an elderly woman with acute or convalescent COVID-19. The sample consisted of peripheral blood. The CDR3 reads as follows: CASSLAQETQYF. The DNA sequence is TGCGCCAGCAGCTTGGCACAAGAGACCCAGTACTTC.